These 22 T cell receptor beta chains originate from one sample sequenced in a study of blood T cell repertoires in COVID-19. The assay was immunoSEQ multiplex PCR, and TCRdb's table has in-frame clones only and misses some. The sample shows fewer than 50,000 clones, more than 70% of them seen only once. Specimen: peripheral blood. Every receptor here comes from a man aged 65 to 85 with active COVID-19.

This chain links TRBV11-2 with TRBJ2-6, with D possibly TRBD1 on 6 matching bases. V gave up 6 bases and J gave up 0 bases, with 12 bases separating them. CDR3 size: 16 residues. Germline loops: CDR1 SGHAT, CDR2 FQNNGV. This CDR3 is CASRPGHTSGANVLTF. The DNA of the CDR3 is TGTGCCAGCAGACCGGGACACACCTCTGGGGCCAACGTCCTGACTTTC.

This sequence joins TRBV29-1 and TRBJ1-4; D unresolved. This CDR3 has 14 residues. V lost 2 bases and J lost 2, with 9 bases in between. Germline lookup yields CDR1 SQVTM and CDR2 ANQGSEA. The CDR3 loop reads CSVEPRGTNEKLFF. The CDR3 DNA reads as TGCAGCGTTGAACCCCGCGGGACTAATGAAAAACTGTTTTTT.

The gene calls are TRBV28 and TRBJ1-2; 10 bases fit TRBD1. V lost 6 bases and J lost 1; bases outside the gene matches: 11. The CDR3 runs 17 residues. Germline V lookup: CDR1 MDHEN, CDR2 SYDVKM. The CDR3 is CASSQLLRDRGNYGYTF. The CDR3 region has the DNA TGTGCCAGCAGCCAGCTCCTCCGGGACAGGGGTAACTATGGCTACACCTTC.

This clone was recorded once. The V and J genes are TRBV18 and TRBJ1-6; D is undetermined. Germline values: CDR1 KGHSH, CDR2 LQKENI. Trimming shortened V by 3 bases and J by 7 bases, and 13 bases separated the two germline ends. This CDR3 contains 15 residues. CDR3 DNA: TGTGCCAGCTCACCTTCCGCAGGAGGGAATTCACCCCTCCACTTT. It translates to CASSPSAGGNSPLHF. The variable domain in full, completed from reference TRBV18 and TRBJ1-6, reads NAGVMQNPRHLVRRRGQEARLRCSPMKGHSHVYWYRQLPEEGLKFMVYLQKENIIDESGMPKERFSAEFPKEGPSILRIQQVVRGDSAAYFCASSPSAGGNSPLHFGNGTRLTVT.

This chain joins TRBV7-2 and TRBJ2-1; 8 bases are shared with TRBD2. The CDR3 is 15 residues long. V dropped 5 bases and J dropped 2; count of bases not matched to a gene: 5. Germline CDR1 reads SGHTA; CDR2 reads FQGNSA. CDR3 sequence (DNA): TGTGCCAGCAGCCCCACTAGCGGTCCCTACAATGAGCAGTTCTTC. Translated: CASSPTSGPYNEQFF.

The chain carries TRBV7-2 and TRBJ2-7, with 7 bases identical to TRBD1. The CDR3 consists of 13 residues. Germline V lookup: CDR1 SGHTA, CDR2 FQGNSA. The V gene end was trimmed by 5 bases and the J gene end by 6 bases; junction bases not matched to a gene: 7. The CDR3 coding sequence is TGTGCCAGCAGCCGGGACAGAGAGAGCGAGCAGTACTTC. This codes for CASSRDRESEQYF.

The chain recombines TRBV29-1 with TRBJ1-2; 9 nucleotides match TRBD1. There are 13 residues in the CDR3. Per the germline V gene, CDR1 is SQVTM and CDR2 is ANQGSEA. After removal of 4 bases from V and 2 bases from J, the junction contained 2 bases not matched to a gene. The CDR3 coding sequence is TGCAGCGTTGGGACAGGGGCGAACTATGGCTACACCTTC. Residues: CSVGTGANYGYTF.

The gene calls are TRBV7-9 and TRBJ2-1; 16 bases are a match to TRBD2. The CDR3 runs 15 residues. From germline, CDR1 is SEHNR and CDR2 FQNEAQ (reference sequence). V trimming: 4 bases; J trimming: 11 bases; junction bases outside the gene matches: 5. CDR3 residues: CASSWGGLAGGKQFF. The CDR3 DNA follows: TGTGCCAGCAGCTGGGGGGGACTAGCGGGAGGGAAGCAGTTCTTC.

This chain connects TRBV7-6 to TRBJ2-7; TRBD1 matches 8 bases. CDR3 size: 14 residues. Germline values: CDR1 SGHVS, CDR2 FNYEAQ. V shed 3 bases and J 5 bases; nucleotides not matched to a gene: 6. CDR3 bases: TGTGCCAGCAGCTTTAGGACAGGGTCCAACGAGCAGTACTTC. Its protein is CASSFRTGSNEQYF.

The chain has TRBV5-4 and TRBJ2-2, with 14 bases that match TRBD2. CDR1 is SGHNT and CDR2 is YYREEE in the germline V gene (reference sequence). This CDR3 region has 15 residues. Trimming at V came to 10 bases and at J to 1 base, leaving 3 bases not matched to a gene. The CDR3 sequence: CAGTSGGVNTGELFF. CDR3 in DNA: TGTGCCGGGACTAGCGGGGGAGTGAACACCGGGGAGCTGTTTTTT.

The count of this clone is one. The chain carries TRBV19 and TRBJ2-7, with 7 bases identical to TRBD1. Per germline, CDR1 LNHDA and CDR2 SQIVND (reference sequence). V gave up 5 bases and J gave up 0 bases; unmatched junction bases: 1. The CDR3 has 13 residues. The CDR3 sequence: CASSYRGSYEQYF. CDR3 DNA sequence: TGTGCCAGTAGTTACAGGGGCTCCTACGAGCAGTACTTC.

V usage is TRBV24-1 and J usage is TRBJ1-3; D possibly corresponds to TRBD1 (6 bases). CDR1 KGHDR and CDR2 SFDVKD come from the germline V gene. This CDR3 comprises 15 residues. Trimming left V 0 bases short and J 8 bases short, with 13 bases between. This CDR3 reads CATSDLHRVGDTIYF. The CDR3 DNA is TGTGCCACCAGTGATTTGCACAGGGTAGGAGACACCATATATTTT.

The chain carries TRBV5-1 and TRBJ2-5; D remains ambiguous. The V and J ends lost 2 bases and 1 base respectively, with 12 bases between them. The germline gives CDR1 SGHRS, CDR2 YFSETQ. The CDR3 is 15 residues long. In DNA, the CDR3 is TGCGCCAGCAGCTTTGGTCTCGTGGCCCAAGAGACCCAGTACTTC. Its translation: CASSFGLVAQETQYF.

The count of this clone is one. The chain has TRBV18 and TRBJ1-4; 9 nucleotides line up with TRBD1. V was pared by 4 bases and J by 0 bases, with 15 bases of the junction left unmatched. This CDR3 is built from 20 residues. Germline-derived CDR1 and CDR2 are KGHSH and LQKENI. In nucleotides, the CDR3 is TGTGCCAGCTCACGAGTAAGGTCCGGGACAGGGCCCACAACTAATGAAAAACTGTTTTTT. Encoded protein: CASSRVRSGTGPTTNEKLFF.

J is TRBJ1-5 and V is TRBV4-2; D unresolved. The CDR3 consists of 13 residues. Germline V CDR1 and CDR2: LGHNA, YNFKEQ. Trimming took off 4 bases at V and 4 bases at J, with 8 bases between the two ends. CDR3 coding DNA: TGTGCCAGCAGCCCCGACGGGAATCAGCCCCAGCATTTT. This encodes CASSPDGNQPQHF.

V usage is TRBV7-2 and J usage is TRBJ1-2; the match to TRBD1 covers 9 bases. V lost 5 bases and J lost 7; bases outside the gene matches: 8. Germline CDR1 SGHTA, CDR2 FQGNSA. CDR3 length equals 14 residues. CDR3: CASSKPGQGLGYTF. For the CDR3, the DNA is TGTGCCAGCAGCAAACCGGGACAGGGACTTGGCTACACCTTC.

This chain links TRBV5-1 with TRBJ2-7; 7 positions match TRBD1. Looked up from germline, CDR1 is SGHRS and CDR2 is YFSETQ. The CDR3 is 13 amino acids. J was trimmed by 1 base and V by 3 bases; bases with no gene match: 1. CDR3 amino acids: CASSWGQSYEQYF. The CDR3 bases are TGCGCCAGCAGCTGGGGACAGTCCTACGAGCAGTACTTC.

The genes are TRBV27 and TRBJ2-1, with a weak D call TRBD2 (5 bases). This CDR3 contains 15 residues. Per germline, CDR1 MNHEY and CDR2 SMNVEV (reference sequence). Trimming pared 5 bases from V and 1 base from J, leaving 12 bases between. CDR3 sequence (DNA): TGTGCCAGCAGTGGAACCCGGAGGTCCTACAATGAGCAGTTCTTC. Protein: CASSGTRRSYNEQFF.

This clone was counted once. The CDR3 loop reads CASSLTRDTQYF. CDR3 bases: TGTGCCAGCAGCTTGACTAGGGATACGCAGTATTTT. The chain couples TRBV7-9 to TRBJ2-3; a possible D gene is TRBD2 (6 bases). The germline V gene encodes CDR1 SEHNR and CDR2 FQNEAQ (reference sequence). V lost 3 bases, J lost 6 bases, and 7 bases lay in between. The CDR3 length is 12 residues.

The V call is TRBV6-2 or TRBV6-3, the J call TRBJ2-7, with D possibly matching TRBD1 (5 bases). Trimming left V 4 bases short and J 0 bases short, with 13 bases between. The CDR3 covers 15 residues. CDR1 and CDR2 (germline): MNHEY, SVGEGT. As DNA, the CDR3 is TGTGCCAGCAGTTCCCCGGACACCTACTCCTACGAGCAGTACTTC. The encoded protein is CASSSPDTYSYEQYF.

This chain links TRBV6-2 or TRBV6-3 with TRBJ1-4, with TRBD1 matching 8 bases. Germline assignment: CDR1 MNHEY and CDR2 SVGEGT. The CDR3 is made up of 15 amino acids. V gave up 2 bases and J gave up 7 bases; unmatched junction bases: 6. The CDR3 spells CASSYTGQGGEKLFF. The CDR3 nucleotides read TGTGCCAGCAGTTACACAGGACAGGGAGGTGAAAAACTGTTTTTT.

This chain joins TRBV11-2 and TRBJ2-7, with 12 nucleotides matching TRBD1. CDR1 SGHAT and CDR2 FQNNGV come from the germline V gene. The CDR3 runs 15 residues. V shed 10 bases, J shed 6 bases, and the junction held 13 bases outside the gene matches. CDR3 nucleotide sequence: TGTGCCACCGCGAGGGACAGGGGGCTTCCGCCCGAGCAGTACTTC. Its protein is CATARDRGLPPEQYF.